These T cell receptor delta chains were read from a single sample in a study of Vδ1+ human thymocytes. TCRdb reanalyzed the multiplex PCR reads using CATT. The sample lists over 45,000 delta-chain clones; about 15% were seen once. The sequenced sample was Vdelta1+ gamma-delta thymocytes from the thymus. The receptor source for this set is a girl less than two years old who had congenital heart surgery. The CDR3 runs from the conserved cysteine through the conserved F or W. Fields, in order: D gene, J gene, V gene, clone size, CDR3 protein, CDR3 DNA. D genes are given only for firm matches. Clone size is not always given. Where it is, it says once, few, many or a class for expanded clones.

TRDD3,TRDJ1,TRDV1,few,CALGEGDRAGSDKLIF,TGTGCTCTTGGGGAAGGGGATAGAGCTGGCTCCGATAAACTCATCTTT
TRDD3,TRDJ1,TRDV1,.,CALGGLNPSYGTGGRTDKLIF,TGTGCTCTTGGGGGACTAAACCCCTCTTATGGTACTGGGGGACGCACCGATAAACTCATCTTT
TRDD3,TRDJ1,TRDV1,few,CALGDPQSQSGDTFDHTDKLIF,TGTGCTCTTGGGGACCCCCAAAGCCAGTCCGGGGATACGTTTGACCACACCGATAAACTCATCTTT
TRDD3,TRDJ1,TRDV1,.,CALGVPERVLLGDTPDKLIF,TGTGCTCTTGGGGTACCAGAAAGGGTTCTACTGGGGGATACGCCCGATAAACTCATCTTT
TRDD2,TRDJ1,TRDV1,.,CALGKLLLPNSCSQGSTDKLIF,TGTGCTCTTGGGAAGTTGTTGCTTCCTAACTCTTGTTCTCAAGGCTCCACCGATAAACTCATCTTT
TRDD3,TRDJ1,TRDV1,few,CALGELVGLGDTTDKLIF,TGTGCTCTTGGGGAACTAGTCGGGCTGGGGGATACGACCGATAAACTCATCTTT
TRDD3,TRDJ1,TRDV1,few,CALGELGENQYWGIRADKLIF,TGTGCTCTTGGGGAACTGGGGGAAAACCAGTACTGGGGGATACGCGCCGATAAACTCATCTTT
.,TRDJ1,TRDV1,.,CALGEHPWGPIEDKLIF,TGTGCTCTTGGGGAACATCCATGGGGGCCTATCGAGGATAAACTCATCTTT
.,TRDJ1,TRDV1,.,CALGGLAGGRAMYTDKLIF,TGTGCTCTTGGGGGACTGGCCGGTGGGCGAGCCATGTACACCGATAAACTCATCTTT
.,TRDJ1,TRDV1,.,CALGVGILDAPDKLIF,TGTGCTCTTGGGGTGGGAATTCTTGACGCCCCCGATAAACTCATCTTT
.,TRDJ1,TRDV1,few,CALGPPQPYVLGRSKLIF,TGTGCTCTTGGCCCCCCCCAACCTTACGTACTGGGCAGATCCAAACTCATCTTT
TRDD3,TRDJ1,TRDV1,few,CALGPSPYWGALYTDKLIF,TGTGCTCTTGGGCCTTCCCCGTACTGGGGGGCCTTGTACACCGATAAACTCATCTTT
TRDD3,TRDJ1,TRDV1,.,CALGINGLPPYWGARNVDKLIF,TGTGCTCTTGGCATCAACGGCCTTCCCCCGTACTGGGGGGCTCGGAATGTGGATAAACTCATCTTT
TRDD3,TRDJ1,TRDV1,.,CALGDPMWGIRGTDKLIF,TGTGCTCTTGGGGATCCCATGTGGGGGATACGAGGCACCGATAAACTCATCTTT
TRDD3,TRDJ1,TRDV1,few,CALGEGLALGDTDKLIF,TGTGCTCTTGGGGAAGGTCTGGCCTTGGGGGATACCGATAAACTCATCTTT
.,TRDJ1,TRDV1,.,CALGEEILRGWGPTDKLIF,TGTGCTCTTGGGGAAGAGATCCTACGTGGTTGGGGACCCACCGATAAACTCATCTTT
.,TRDJ1,TRDV1,.,CALGEPGPWGPRHDKLIF,TGTGCTCTTGGGGAACCCGGGCCGTGGGGCCCCAGGCACGATAAACTCATCTTT
.,TRDJ1,TRDV2,many,CACDRQEYTDKLIF,TGTGCCTGTGACCGACAGGAGTACACCGATAAACTCATCTTT
TRDD3,TRDJ1,TRDV1,.,CALGEARAPPLLGGFGKLIF,TGTGCTCTTGGGGAGGCTAGAGCCCCTCCCCTACTGGGGGGATTCGGTAAACTCATCTTT
TRDD3,TRDJ1,TRDV1,few,CALGESPPVYWGIRTYTDKLIF,TGTGCTCTTGGGGAATCCCCTCCCGTGTACTGGGGGATACGCACCTACACCGATAAACTCATCTTT
.,TRDJ1,TRDV1,.,CALGALQPLKRLLPTGTTDKLIF,TGTGCTCTTGGGGCCCTCCAACCGCTAAAGCGCCTTCTCCCAACTGGGACGACCGATAAACTCATCTTT
.,TRDJ1,TRDV1,.,CALGDQRPSYPFLLGDPPRNKLIF,TGTGCTCTTGGGGATCAACGGCCTTCCTACCCCTTCCTACTGGGGGACCCTCCCCGGAATAAACTCATCTTT
.,TRDJ1,TRDV1,.,CALGEHSGGGRGDTDKLIF,TGTGCTCTTGGGGAACACTCCGGCGGGGGCAGAGGGGACACCGATAAACTCATCTTT
.,TRDJ1,TRDV1,.,CALGERSTDKLIF,TGTGCTCTTGGGGAAAGGTCGACCGATAAACTCATCTTT
TRDD3,TRDJ1,TRDV1,.,CALGTLGETDKLIF,TGTGCTCTTGGGACCTTGGGGGAGACCGATAAACTCATCTTT
.,TRDJ1,TRDV1,few,CALGELVSVFLPPGMHTDKLIF,TGTGCTCTTGGGGAACTAGTTTCAGTTTTCCTCCCGCCGGGGATGCACACCGATAAACTCATCTTT
.,TRDJ1,TRAV29/DV5,medium-sized,CAATEVRVDKLIF,TGTGCAGCAACCGAAGTTCGGGTCGATAAACTCATCTTT
.,TRDJ1,TRDV1,few,CALGTRPSPRQVDKLIF,TGTGCTCTTGGGACTAGGCCTTCCCCCCGCCAAGTCGATAAACTCATCTTT
TRDD3,TRDJ1,TRDV1,.,CALVLPGFTGGCEGKLIF,TGTGCTCTTGTCCTCCCGGGTTTTACTGGGGGATGTGAGGGTAAACTCATCTTT